This T cell receptor beta chain was observed in a study of T cell responses to AZD1222 COVID-19 vaccine. Sequencing used immunoSEQ multiplex PCR; TCRdb keeps in-frame clones, though not all of them. The table lists around 150,000 clones, more than 80% of them singletons. A word on this clone: Its antigen is still unknown.

Study outcomes and limitations: Sampling that yielded the repertoires occurred only after the peak T cell response. Spike was spanned by vaccine-associated CD4 TCRs, which were dominant at 160-218 and 743-854. In a largely white British group with more females than males, clonal diversity was possibly underestimated.

This receptor was obtained from an adult who received the AZD1222 COVID-19 vaccine. The starting material was peripheral blood, obtained 28 days after the second AZD1222 dose.

The CDR3 region is CASSVGQGGTDTQYF. The CDR3, as DNA: TGTGCCAGCAGTGTCGGACAGGGAGGCACAGATACGCAGTATTTT. V usage is TRBV2 and J usage is TRBJ2-3; 8 nucleotides agree with TRBD1. Trimming cost V 4 bases and J 1 base; bases outside gene matches: 4. Germline V lookup: CDR1 SNHLY, CDR2 FYNNEI. The length of the CDR3 is 15 residues. Supplemented by reference TRBV2 and TRBJ2-3, the full variable domain reads EPEVTQTPSHQVTQMGQEVILRCVPISNHLYFYWYRQILGQKVEFLVSFYNNEISEKSEIFDDQFSVERPDGSNFTLKIRSTKLEDSAMYFCASSVGQGGTDTQYFGPGTRLTVL.